The 32 T cell receptor beta chains given below trace back to one sample, sequenced in a study of control samples from healthy donors and cancer patients (dated by TCRdb to 2020 to 2022). Library prep was done by the immunoSEQ multiplex PCR assay. TCRdb's version of the immuneACCESS table is confined to in-frame rearrangements and falls short of the full clone set. An unresolved V gene accounts for under half of the shortfall where checked; the remainder is of unknown origin. The sample table records some 96,000 clones; more than 75% of these occur just once. The ten biggest clones cover 15% to 20% of the sample. The source material was blood. Receptors were obtained from a woman aged 45-59 years in good health.

The V and J genes are TRBV5-8 and TRBJ2-7, with D tentatively TRBD1 (5 bases). CDR3 size: 13 residues. V lost 1 base to trimming and J lost 4 bases, with 9 bases between them. Per the germline V gene, CDR1 is SGHTS and CDR2 is YDEGEE. The CDR3 nucleotides are TGTGCCAGCAGCTTGAGACAGACGTACGAGCAGTACGTC. Its translation: CASSLRQTYEQYV.

This chain's CDR3 is CASSEFSLGPETQYF. In DNA form, the CDR3 reads TGTGCCAGCAGTGAATTTAGCCTAGGTCCAGAGACCCAGTACTTC. V and J are TRBV2 and TRBJ2-5; no definite D call. The V gene's germline CDR1 is SNHLY and CDR2 FYNNEI. The CDR3 is 15 residues long. The germline V and J ends were trimmed by 2 bases and 4 bases, with 14 bases remaining between them.

The V gene is TRBV29-1, the J gene TRBJ2-5, with TRBD2 identical over 7 bases. Trimming at V came to 3 bases and at J to 5 bases, leaving 18 bases not matched to a gene. Germline-derived CDR1 and CDR2 are SQVTM and ANQGSEA. This CDR3 contains 17 residues. The chain's CDR3 is CSVEGGGVGPGYETQYF. Here the CDR3 DNA reads TGCAGCGTTGAGGGGGGAGGGGTCGGTCCAGGGTATGAGACCCAGTACTTC.

The V call is TRBV5-4, the J call TRBJ2-7; D is possibly TRBD1 or TRBD2 (5 bases each). CDR3 size: 14 residues. Germline V lookup: CDR1 SGHNT, CDR2 YYREEE (reference sequence). V lost 0 bases and J 11 bases, leaving 18 bases between the germline ends. CDR3 region: CASSLAGSTRVEYF. CDR3 nucleotide sequence: TGTGCCAGCAGCTTGGCAGGGTCCACGAGGGTGGAGTACTTC.

The chain carries TRBV30 and TRBJ1-5; D remains unclear. The CDR3 loop spans 15 amino acids. Per the germline V gene, CDR1 is GTSNPN and CDR2 is SVGIG (reference sequence). V lost 0 bases and J 1 base, leaving 10 bases between the germline ends. CDR3 residues: CAWSVSGLSNQPQHF. DNA for the CDR3: TGTGCCTGGAGTGTATCCGGGCTAAGCAATCAGCCCCAGCATTTT.

This clone appeared a single time. The V and J genes are TRBV3-1 (or the pseudogene TRBV3-2) and TRBJ2-3; D might be TRBD2 (6 bases). This CDR3 contains 17 residues. CDR1 LGHDT and CDR2 YNNKEL come from the germline V gene (reference sequence). The ends were cut back, 0 bases at V and 5 bases at J, with 18 bases in the middle. DNA for the CDR3: TGTGCCAGCAGCCAAGAGGGTTCCAGCGGGCTGGTAGATACGCAGTATTTT. Its protein is CASSQEGSSGLVDTQYF.

The rearrangement links TRBV14 to TRBJ2-1; 14 bases are shared with TRBD2. The CDR3 is 16 residues long. The V gene's germline CDR1 is SGHDN and CDR2 FVKESK. V was pared by 4 bases and J by 9 bases, with 8 bases of the junction left unmatched. CDR3 nucleotide sequence: TGTGCCAGCAGCCGCCCGGGACTAGCGGGAGTCCCTGAGCAGTTCTTC. It translates to CASSRPGLAGVPEQFF.

The chain couples TRBV6-2 or TRBV6-3 to TRBJ2-1; D might be TRBD2 (6 bases). The CDR3 length is 15 residues. Trimming pared 5 bases from V and 0 bases from J, leaving 11 bases between. CDR1 is MNHEY and CDR2 is SVGEGT in the germline V gene. CDR3 sequence reads: CASSPGLPSYNEQFF. As DNA, the CDR3 is TGTGCCAGCAGTCCCGGACTACCCTCCTACAATGAGCAGTTCTTC.

The J gene is TRBJ2-2, the V gene TRBV19; D gene ambiguous. V was clipped by 7 bases and J by 6 bases, with 12 bases between them. The CDR3 consists of 13 residues. The germline CDR1 and CDR2 sequences are LNHDA and SQIVND (reference sequence). CDR3 bases: TGTGCCAGTATCCAGGCGGCGGCCGGGGAGCTGTTTTTT. It encodes CASIQAAAGELFF. Looking up the rest from reference TRBV19 and TRBJ2-2 gives the full variable domain: DGGITQSPKYLFRKEGQNVTLSCEQNLNHDAMYWYRQDPGQGLRLIYYSQIVNDFQKGDIAEGYSVSREKKESFPLTVTSAQKNPTAFYLCASIQAAAGELFFGEGSRLTVL.

V and J are TRBV5-5 and TRBJ1-4, with unresolved D. This CDR3 is 15 amino acids long. CDR1 and CDR2 from the germline V gene are SGHKS and YYEKEE (reference sequence). V lost 0 bases, J lost 0 bases, and 6 bases lay in between. CDR3 region: CASSLGRTTNEKLFF. CDR3 sequence (DNA): TGTGCCAGCAGCTTGGGGCGCACAACTAATGAAAAACTGTTTTTT.

The J gene is TRBJ2-7, the V gene TRBV7-3; 10 nucleotides agree with TRBD1. The CDR3 totals 14 residues. The V gene's germline CDR1 is SGHTA and CDR2 FQGTGA. The V and J ends lost 10 bases and 0 bases, in that order; junction bases with no gene match: 6. As DNA, the CDR3 is TGTGCCACAACTGGACAGGGGGACTCCTACGAGCAGTACTTC. This sequence encodes CATTGQGDSYEQYF. Complete variable domain (other parts from reference TRBV7-3 and TRBJ2-7): GAGVSQTPSNKVTEKGKYVELRCDPISGHTALYWYRQSLGQGPEFLIYFQGTGAADDSGLPNDRFFAVRPEGSVSTLKIQRTERGDSAVYLCATTGQGDSYEQYFGPGTRLTVT.

V usage is TRBV15 and J usage is TRBJ1-1; perhaps TRBD1 as D (5 bases). Germline V CDR1 and CDR2: LNHNV, YYDKDF (reference sequence). The V and J ends lost 5 bases and 1 base respectively, with 14 bases between them. There are 15 residues in the CDR3. In DNA, the CDR3 is TGTGCCACCAGCTTTCGTACCGGGACGAACACTGAAGCTTTCTTT. This encodes CATSFRTGTNTEAFF.

This chain uses TRBV7-2 with TRBJ2-7, with 10 nucleotides matching TRBD2. J was trimmed by 7 bases and V by 6 bases; bases with no gene match: 12. The V gene's germline CDR1 is SGHTA and CDR2 FQGNSA. CDR3 length: 15 residues. The CDR3 is CASRSSGGASTEQYF. Here the CDR3 DNA reads TGTGCCAGCAGATCAAGCGGGGGGGCTAGTACGGAGCAGTACTTC.

This rearrangement joins TRBV30 to TRBJ1-6; D not resolved. V lost 2 bases, J lost 7 bases, and 6 bases lay in between. There are 12 residues in the CDR3. Germline CDR1 GTSNPN, CDR2 SVGIG (reference sequence). The CDR3 region has the DNA TGTGCCTGGAGTCTGTGGAATTCACCCCTCCACTTT. As protein: CAWSLWNSPLHF.

The chain couples TRBV6-1 to TRBJ1-4, with 12 bases that match TRBD1. The germline CDR1 and CDR2 sequences are MNHNS and SASEGT. Trimming cost V 4 bases and J 6 bases; bases outside gene matches: 6. The length of the CDR3 is 16 residues. CDR3 sequence (DNA): TGTGCCAGCAGTGGAGGGACAGGGGGCGCCTATGAAAAACTGTTTTTT. It specifies CASSGGTGGAYEKLFF.

This rearrangement joins TRBV4-1 to TRBJ1-1, with D possibly being TRBD1 (6 bases). The germline V gene has CDR1 MGHRA and CDR2 YSYEKL. V was clipped by 6 bases and J by 0 bases, with 14 bases between them. The CDR3 runs 15 residues. CDR3 DNA: TGCGCCAGCAGAAAACAGGGCGCCATGAACACTGAAGCTTTCTTT. Protein sequence: CASRKQGAMNTEAFF.

The chain recombines TRBV18 with TRBJ2-7, with D possibly matching TRBD2 (6 bases). Trimming cost V 4 bases and J 1 base, with 14 bases left between them. The CDR3 loop spans 15 amino acids. Germline V CDR1 and CDR2: KGHSH, LQKENI. The chain's CDR3 is CASSLRTNVSYEQYV. The CDR3 nucleotides read TGTGCCAGCTCACTCCGGACTAACGTATCCTACGAGCAGTACGTC.

The rearrangement links TRBV6-5 to TRBJ1-5; the match to TRBD1 covers 7 bases. The CDR3 totals 13 residues. The germline CDR1 and CDR2 sequences are MNHEY and SVGAGI. Trimming at V came to 5 bases and at J to 9 bases, leaving 7 bases not matched to a gene. CDR3 residues: CASSRDSIRPQHF. The CDR3 DNA reads TGTGCCAGCAGTCGGGACAGTATAAGGCCCCAGCATTTT.

The chain uses TRBV27 and TRBJ1-1; 8 bases match TRBD1. This CDR3 has 13 residues. The trim removed 4 bases at V and 10 bases at J, leaving 8 bases unmatched. CDR1 MNHEY and CDR2 SMNVEV come from the germline V gene (reference sequence). CDR3 in amino acids: CASSYTDRVGAFF. DNA for the CDR3: TGTGCCAGCAGTTACACGGACAGGGTGGGAGCTTTCTTT.

The gene calls are TRBV19 and TRBJ2-5, with 12 bases lining up with TRBD1. Trimming took 9 bases from V and 5 from J; bases not matched to a gene: 7. The CDR3 covers 14 residues. Germline V gives CDR1 LNHDA, CDR2 SQIVND (reference sequence). The CDR3 sequence is CASRDRGRGETQYF. The CDR3 DNA sequence: TGTGCCAGCCGGGACAGGGGGCGCGGGGAGACCCAGTACTTC.

The chain combines TRBV10-1 with TRBJ2-7; the match to TRBD2 covers 13 bases. CDR3 length: 21 amino acids. Germline loops: CDR1 WNHNN, CDR2 SYGVQD (reference sequence). J lost 1 base, V lost 1 base, and 16 bases had no gene match. Here the CDR3 DNA reads TGCGCCAGCAGTGAGTACAGGTGGACTAGCGGGAGTTGGGGGGGTTCCTACGAGCAGTACGTC. Translated, it gives CASSEYRWTSGSWGGSYEQYV.

The V and J genes are TRBV4-1 and TRBJ2-2; 8 bases map to TRBD1. CDR1 and CDR2 (germline): MGHRA, YSYEKL. The J segment lost 5 bases and the V segment lost 2 bases, leaving 4 bases of the junction unmatched. The CDR3 runs to 15 residues. CDR3 region: CASSQPGGNTGELFF. In DNA, the CDR3 is TGCGCCAGCAGCCAACCAGGGGGCAATACCGGGGAGCTGTTTTTT.

J is TRBJ2-2 and V is TRBV24-1, with 8 bases lining up with TRBD2. Germline trimming cut 1 base from V and 5 bases from J; bases unmatched to any gene: 11. There are 18 residues in the CDR3. Germline assignment: CDR1 KGHDR and CDR2 SFDVKD. The CDR3 DNA is TGTGCCACCAGTGATTTACCGATACTAGCGGACGGGACCGGGGAGCTGTTTTTT. Encoded protein: CATSDLPILADGTGELFF.

The chain joins TRBV30 to TRBJ1-4, with a weak D call TRBD1 (6 bases). CDR3 length: 15 amino acids. V was clipped by 0 bases and J by 5 bases, with 13 bases between them. Germline V gives CDR1 GTSNPN, CDR2 SVGIG (reference sequence). CDR3 sequence: CAWSVLTGRNEKLFF. The CDR3 bases are TGTGCCTGGAGTGTTTTAACAGGGAGGAATGAAAAACTGTTTTTT.

This chain joins TRBV6-2 or TRBV6-3 and TRBJ2-5; TRBD1 aligns across 8 bases. V dropped 5 bases and J dropped 2; count of bases not matched to a gene: 4. Germline values: CDR1 MNHEY, CDR2 SVGEGT. CDR3 size: 14 residues. CDR3 in DNA: TGTGCCAGCAGTCAGACAGGGGTACAAGAGACCCAGTACTTC. Protein sequence: CASSQTGVQETQYF.

CDR3 in DNA: TGTGCCAGCAGCAAAAGGGATAGGGGAAAGCAGTACGTC. Amino acid sequence: CASSKRDRGKQYV. The genes are TRBV21-1 and TRBJ2-7; TRBD1 reflects the table's D call only, with no check against the DNA. TRBV21-1 is a pseudogene. The CDR3 is 13 amino acids.

The chain uses TRBV5-5 and TRBJ1-5; no clear D. From germline, CDR1 is SGHKS and CDR2 YYEKEE (reference sequence). The V gene lost 0 bases and the J gene lost 11 bases, with 18 bases spanning the gap. The CDR3 has 15 amino acids. CDR3 DNA sequence: TGTGCCAGCAGCTTGGGGAGTCAAAAGGCCCTGGCCCAGCATTTT. It yields the protein CASSLGSQKALAQHF.

This rearrangement joins TRBV29-1 to TRBJ1-2; a possible D gene is TRBD1 (6 bases). V lost 1 base and J 7 bases, leaving 19 bases between the germline ends. The CDR3 spans 15 residues. Germline CDR1 is SQVTM and CDR2 is ANQGSEA. Here the CDR3 DNA reads TGCAGCGTTGAAGCTGGTAGAACAGGGCTGGGTGGCTACACCTTC. It yields the protein CSVEAGRTGLGGYTF.

This clone was seen only a few times. V is TRBV7-9 and J is TRBJ2-2; no clear D. V was clipped by 8 bases and J by 3 bases, with 10 bases between them. CDR3 length: 13 amino acids. Germline V lookup: CDR1 SEHNR, CDR2 FQNEAQ (reference sequence). The CDR3 DNA follows: TGTGCCAGCGGCCGATGGGACACCGGGGAGCTGTTTTTT. Its translation: CASGRWDTGELFF.

This clone appeared a single time. The CDR3 reads CASSNWGVSTSYNEQFF. For the CDR3, the DNA is TGTGCCAGTAGTAACTGGGGGGTGTCGACCTCCTACAATGAGCAGTTCTTC. V and J are TRBV19 and TRBJ2-1; possibly TRBD2 for D (6 bases). Germline V gene lookup returns CDR1 LNHDA and CDR2 SQIVND (reference sequence). V lost 4 bases to trimming and J lost 0 bases, with 16 bases between them. The CDR3 runs to 17 residues.

The chain has TRBV12-3 or TRBV12-4 and TRBJ1-2; TRBD1 matches at 7 bases. V was clipped by 6 bases and J by 4 bases; unmatched bases: 5. The CDR3 spans 13 residues. The CDR3 region has the DNA TGTGCCAGCAGACAGGGACAGTCCTATGGCTACACCTTC. Protein product: CASRQGQSYGYTF.

As for this clone: The junction shows a germline mismatch at one end, possibly a read error. This chain uses TRBV5-1 with TRBJ2-3, with D perhaps matching TRBD2 (6 bases). This CDR3 spans 14 amino acids. Germline lookup yields CDR1 SGHRS and CDR2 YFSETQ. For the CDR3, the DNA is TGCGCCAGCACCTTGTCAGCTAGCGTAGCTACGCAGTATTTT. Its protein product is CASTLSASVATQYF.